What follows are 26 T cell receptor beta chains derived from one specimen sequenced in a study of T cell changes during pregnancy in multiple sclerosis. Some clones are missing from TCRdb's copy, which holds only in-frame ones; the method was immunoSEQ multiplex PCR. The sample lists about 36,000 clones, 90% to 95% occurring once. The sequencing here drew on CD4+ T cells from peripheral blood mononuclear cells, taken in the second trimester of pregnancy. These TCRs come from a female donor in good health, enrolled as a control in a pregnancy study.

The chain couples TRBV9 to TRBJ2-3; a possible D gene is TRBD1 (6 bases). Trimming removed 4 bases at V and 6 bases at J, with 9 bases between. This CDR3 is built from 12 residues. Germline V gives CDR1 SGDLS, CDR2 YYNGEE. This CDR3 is CASSLDSDTQYF. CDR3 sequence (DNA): TGTGCCAGCAGCCTGGACAGCGATACGCAGTATTTT.

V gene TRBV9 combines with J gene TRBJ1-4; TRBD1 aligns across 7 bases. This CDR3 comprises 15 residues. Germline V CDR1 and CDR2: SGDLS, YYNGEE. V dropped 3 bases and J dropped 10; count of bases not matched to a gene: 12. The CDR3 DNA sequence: TGTGCCAGCAGCGCGAGGGGGCAGGGAGACGGAAAACTGTTTTTT. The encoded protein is CASSARGQGDGKLFF. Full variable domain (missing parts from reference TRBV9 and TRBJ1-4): DSGVTQTPKHLITATGQRVTLRCSPRSGDLSVYWYQQSLDQGLQFLIQYYNGEERAKGNILERFSAQQFPDLHSELNLSSLELGDSALYFCASSARGQGDGKLFFGSGTQLSVL.

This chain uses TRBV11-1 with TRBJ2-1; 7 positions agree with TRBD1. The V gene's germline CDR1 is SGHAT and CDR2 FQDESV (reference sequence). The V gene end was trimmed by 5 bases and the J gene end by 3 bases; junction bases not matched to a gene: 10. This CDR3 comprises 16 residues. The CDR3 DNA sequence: TGTGCCAGCAGCACCTCGGAAGGGGGCCTCTACAATGAGCAGTTCTTC. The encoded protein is CASSTSEGGLYNEQFF.

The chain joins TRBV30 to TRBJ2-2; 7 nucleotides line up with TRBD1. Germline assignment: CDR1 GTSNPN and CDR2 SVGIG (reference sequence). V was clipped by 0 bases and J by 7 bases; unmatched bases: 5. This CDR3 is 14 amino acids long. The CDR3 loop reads CAWSVLRGLGELFF. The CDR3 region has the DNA TGTGCCTGGAGTGTACTTAGGGGGCTCGGGGAGCTGTTTTTT.

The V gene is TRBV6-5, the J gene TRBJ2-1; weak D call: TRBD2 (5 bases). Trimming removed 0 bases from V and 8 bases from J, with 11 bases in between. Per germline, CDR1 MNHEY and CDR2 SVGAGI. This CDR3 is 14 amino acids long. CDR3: CASSYSSVRDEQFF. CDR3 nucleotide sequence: TGTGCCAGCAGTTACTCTAGCGTGCGGGATGAGCAGTTCTTC.

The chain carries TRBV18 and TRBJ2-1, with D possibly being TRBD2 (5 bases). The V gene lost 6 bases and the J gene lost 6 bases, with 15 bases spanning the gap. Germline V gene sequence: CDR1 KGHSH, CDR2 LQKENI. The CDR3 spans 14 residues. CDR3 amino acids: CASSPVGSGNEQFF. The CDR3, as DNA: TGTGCCAGCTCGCCCGTTGGGAGTGGCAATGAGCAGTTCTTC.

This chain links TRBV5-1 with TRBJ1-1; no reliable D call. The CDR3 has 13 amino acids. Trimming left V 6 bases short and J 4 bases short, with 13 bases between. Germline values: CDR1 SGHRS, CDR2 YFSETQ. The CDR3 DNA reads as TGCGCCAGCAATGACCAAGGAGGCACTGAAGCTTTCTTT. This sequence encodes CASNDQGGTEAFF.

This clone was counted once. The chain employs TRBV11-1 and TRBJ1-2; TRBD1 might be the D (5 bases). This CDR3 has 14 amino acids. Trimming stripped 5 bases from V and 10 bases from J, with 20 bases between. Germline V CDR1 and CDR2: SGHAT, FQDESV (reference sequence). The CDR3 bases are TGTGCCAGCAGCCGTCGGGCTTCAGGGCGGATCTACACCTTC. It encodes CASSRRASGRIYTF. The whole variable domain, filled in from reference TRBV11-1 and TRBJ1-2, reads EAEVAQSPRYKITEKSQAVAFWCDPISGHATLYWYRQILGQGPELLVQFQDESVVDDSQLPKDRFSAERLKGVDSTLKIQPAELGDSAMYLCASSRRASGRIYTFGSGTRLTVV.

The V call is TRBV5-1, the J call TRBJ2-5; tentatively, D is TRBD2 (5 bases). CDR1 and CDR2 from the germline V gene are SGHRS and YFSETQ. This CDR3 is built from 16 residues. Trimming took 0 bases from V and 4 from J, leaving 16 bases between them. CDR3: CASSLAGRLEGETQYF. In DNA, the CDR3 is TGCGCCAGCAGCTTGGCCGGTCGCCTAGAGGGAGAGACCCAGTACTTC.

CDR3 region: CASSERQQGGYTF. The DNA for the CDR3 is TGTGCCAGCAGCGAGCGCCAACAAGGTGGCTACACCTTC. The rearrangement joins TRBV2 to TRBJ1-2, with D unresolved. CDR1 and CDR2 (germline): SNHLY, FYNNEI. Deletions cut 6 bases from V and 7 bases from J, with 15 bases between. The CDR3 extends over 13 amino acids. The complete variable domain, with remaining parts taken from reference TRBV2 and TRBJ1-2, reads EPEVTQTPSHQVTQMGQEVILRCVPISNHLYFYWYRQILGQKVEFLVSFYNNEISEKSEIFDDQFSVERPDGSNFTLKIRSTKLEDSAMYFCASSERQQGGYTFGSGTRLTVV.

The CDR3 DNA reads as TGTGCCTTTTCAGCGGGAGGGCCGTTTAATGAGCAGTTCTTC. Protein sequence: CAFSAGGPFNEQFF. The chain uses TRBV28 and TRBJ2-1, with 10 bases that match TRBD2. The CDR3 spans 14 residues. Germline V lookup: CDR1 MDHEN, CDR2 SYDVKM. The ends lost 11 bases at V and 7 bases at J; junction bases unmatched: 11.

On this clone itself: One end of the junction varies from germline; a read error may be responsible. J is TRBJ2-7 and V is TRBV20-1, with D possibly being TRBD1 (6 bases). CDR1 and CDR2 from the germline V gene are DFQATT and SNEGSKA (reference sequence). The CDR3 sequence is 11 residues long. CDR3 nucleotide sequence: TGTGGCTGGGGGCCTAACTACGAGCAGTACTTC. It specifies CGWGPNYEQYF.

The CDR3 spells CASSISRVRTEQYF. The CDR3 DNA follows: TGTGCCAGCAGCATCAGCAGGGTTCGTACGGAGCAGTACTTC. J is TRBJ2-7 and V is TRBV27, with D perhaps TRBD1 (5 bases). The germline gives CDR1 MNHEY, CDR2 SMNVEV (reference sequence). Trimming pared 6 bases from V and 7 bases from J, leaving 19 bases between. CDR3 length: 14 residues.

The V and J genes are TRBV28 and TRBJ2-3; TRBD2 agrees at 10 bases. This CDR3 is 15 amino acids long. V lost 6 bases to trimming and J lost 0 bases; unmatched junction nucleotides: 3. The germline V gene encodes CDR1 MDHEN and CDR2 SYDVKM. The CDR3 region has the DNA TGTGCCAGCAGCAAGACTAGCGGGAGCACAGATACGCAGTATTTT. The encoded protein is CASSKTSGSTDTQYF.

CDR3 DNA sequence: TGTGCCAGCAGCTTCCGGACAGGGAGCTCCTACGAGCAGTACTTC. Its protein product is CASSFRTGSSYEQYF. The chain links TRBV5-5 to TRBJ2-7; 8 bases agree with TRBD1. V gave up 2 bases and J gave up 0 bases; unmatched junction bases: 4. The germline gives CDR1 SGHKS, CDR2 YYEKEE (reference sequence). CDR3 length: 15 residues.

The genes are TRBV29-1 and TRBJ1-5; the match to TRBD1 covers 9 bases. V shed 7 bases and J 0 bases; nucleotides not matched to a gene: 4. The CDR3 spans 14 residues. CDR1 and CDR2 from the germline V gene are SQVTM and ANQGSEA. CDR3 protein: CSARQGDSNQPQHF. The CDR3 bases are TGCAGCGCTCGACAGGGGGATAGCAATCAGCCCCAGCATTTT.

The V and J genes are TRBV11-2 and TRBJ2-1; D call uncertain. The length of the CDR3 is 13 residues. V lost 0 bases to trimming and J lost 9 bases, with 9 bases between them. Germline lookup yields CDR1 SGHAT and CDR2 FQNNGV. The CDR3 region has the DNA TGTGCCAGCAGCTTAGAAATGGCAGGTGAGCAGTTCTTC. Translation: CASSLEMAGEQFF.

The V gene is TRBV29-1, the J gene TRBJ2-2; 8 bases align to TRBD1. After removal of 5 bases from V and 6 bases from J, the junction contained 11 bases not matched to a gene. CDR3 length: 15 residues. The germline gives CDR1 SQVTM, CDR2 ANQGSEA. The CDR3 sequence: CSVWVAGGLAGELFF. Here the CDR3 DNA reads TGCAGCGTTTGGGTGGCAGGGGGCTTGGCCGGGGAGCTGTTTTTT.

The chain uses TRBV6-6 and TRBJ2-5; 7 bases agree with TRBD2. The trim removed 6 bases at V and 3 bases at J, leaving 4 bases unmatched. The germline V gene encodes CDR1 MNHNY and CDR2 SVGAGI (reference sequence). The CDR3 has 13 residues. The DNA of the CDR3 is TGTGCCAGCAGGGGAAGCGGGGAAGAGACCCAGTACTTC. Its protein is CASRGSGEETQYF.

As DNA, the CDR3 is TGTGCCAGCAGCCACATATACGTGGCGGGCCTACGGCACAATGAGCAGTTCTTC. Translation: CASSHIYVAGLRHNEQFF. The chain employs TRBV14 and TRBJ2-1; weak D call: TRBD2 (5 bases). CDR1 and CDR2 (germline): SGHDN, FVKESK. Trimming left V 3 bases short and J 5 bases short, with 23 bases between. CDR3 length equals 18 residues. The entire variable domain, with the rest obtained from reference TRBV14 and TRBJ2-1, is as follows: EAGVTQFPSHSVIEKGQTVTLRCDPISGHDNLYWYRRVMGKEIKFLLHFVKESKQDESGMPNNRFLAERTGGTYSTLKVQPAELEDSGVYFCASSHIYVAGLRHNEQFFGPGTRLTVL.

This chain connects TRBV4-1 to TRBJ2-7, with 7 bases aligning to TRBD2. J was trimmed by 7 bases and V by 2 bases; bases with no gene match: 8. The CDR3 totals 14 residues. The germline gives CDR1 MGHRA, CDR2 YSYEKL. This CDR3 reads CASSQLGGSGEQYF. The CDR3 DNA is TGCGCCAGCAGCCAATTGGGGGGGTCGGGGGAGCAGTACTTC.

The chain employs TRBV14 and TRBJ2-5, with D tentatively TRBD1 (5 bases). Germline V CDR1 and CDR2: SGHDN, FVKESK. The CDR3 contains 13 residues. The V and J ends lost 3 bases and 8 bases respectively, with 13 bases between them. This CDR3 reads CASSQQGSDTQYF. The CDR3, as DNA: TGTGCCAGCAGCCAGCAGGGATCGGACACCCAGTACTTC. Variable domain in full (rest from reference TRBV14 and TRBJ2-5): EAGVTQFPSHSVIEKGQTVTLRCDPISGHDNLYWYRRVMGKEIKFLLHFVKESKQDESGMPNNRFLAERTGGTYSTLKVQPAELEDSGVYFCASSQQGSDTQYFGPGTRLLVL.

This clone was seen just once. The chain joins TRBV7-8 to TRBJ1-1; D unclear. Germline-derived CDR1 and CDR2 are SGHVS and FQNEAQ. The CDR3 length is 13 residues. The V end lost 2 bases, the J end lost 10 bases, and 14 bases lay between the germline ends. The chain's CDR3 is CASSLLRSAGAFF. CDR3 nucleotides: TGTGCCAGCAGCTTACTGAGGTCGGCGGGAGCTTTCTTT.

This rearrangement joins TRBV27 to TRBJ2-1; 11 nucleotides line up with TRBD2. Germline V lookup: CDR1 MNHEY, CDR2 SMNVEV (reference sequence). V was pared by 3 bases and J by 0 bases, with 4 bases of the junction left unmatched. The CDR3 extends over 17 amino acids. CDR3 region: CASSFASGGSSYNEQFF. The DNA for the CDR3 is TGTGCCAGCAGTTTCGCTAGCGGGGGGAGCTCCTACAATGAGCAGTTCTTC.

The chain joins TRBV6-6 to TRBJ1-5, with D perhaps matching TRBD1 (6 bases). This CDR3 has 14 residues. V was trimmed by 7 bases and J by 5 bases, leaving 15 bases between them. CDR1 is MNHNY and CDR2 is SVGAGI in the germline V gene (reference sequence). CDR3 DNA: TGTGCCAGCAACCTCGGACAGCTCCATCAGCCCCAGCATTTT. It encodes CASNLGQLHQPQHF.

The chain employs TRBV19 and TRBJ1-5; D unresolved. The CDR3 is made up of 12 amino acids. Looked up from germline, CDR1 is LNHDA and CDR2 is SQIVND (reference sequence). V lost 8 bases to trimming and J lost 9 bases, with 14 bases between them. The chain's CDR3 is CASGPSLWPQHF. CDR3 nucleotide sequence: TGTGCCAGTGGGCCCTCCCTGTGGCCCCAGCATTTT.